One T cell receptor (beta chain) is described in this entry. Its antigen remains unidentified. The sample belongs to a study of T cell responses to AZD1222 COVID-19 vaccine. Background on the study: Second doses at about 4 or about 12 weeks were pooled.

Study-wide points: Spike-specific TCR breadth and depth rose after two AZD1222 doses.

Clones were read by immunoSEQ multiplex PCR, and TCRdb kept only the in-frame ones, dropping some. The table records approximately 180,000 clones, around 90% of them present only once. Trimming took 4 bases from V and 4 from J; bases not matched to a gene: 9. The CDR3 totals 16 residues. Germline V lookup: CDR1 LNHDA, CDR2 SQIVND (reference sequence). The source was peripheral blood, collected on day 0 of AZD1222 vaccination. The chain joins TRBV19 to TRBJ2-2; 7 positions agree with TRBD2. The source of this sequence is an adult in good health. CDR3 region: CASSTLAEVGTGELFF. The CDR3 DNA follows: TGTGCCAGTAGTACCCTAGCGGAGGTGGGCACCGGGGAGCTGTTTTTT.